The rows below give T cell receptor beta chains drawn from one sample of a study of graft-versus-host responses after intestinal transplantation. Sequenced by immunoSEQ multiplex PCR; TCRdb stores in-frame clones only, minus some. Counted here are fewer than 20,000 clones, 33% occurring once; the ten biggest clones make up roughly 3.7%. The specimen was alloreactive CD4+ T cells from a mixed lymphocyte reaction culture, collected before intestinal transplant. The receptors were gathered from a human patient who received an intestinal transplant. CDR3s include the opening cysteine and the closing phenylalanine or tryptophan. D genes are given only for firm matches. Clone size is shown for a subset of rows, as once, few, many or a class of expanded clone.

j_call v_call d_call clone_size cdr3_aa cdr3_nt
TRBJ2-5 TRBV19 . few CASSSINQETQYF TGTGCCAGTAGTTCGATAAACCAAGAGACCCAGTACTTC
TRBJ2-4 TRBV19 . . CASISEGNIQYF TGTGCCAGTATCTCTGAGGGAAACATTCAGTACTTC
TRBJ2-2 TRBV6-9 TRBD2 . CASQGLANTGELFF TGTGCCAGCCAGGGACTAGCGAACACCGGGGAGCTGTTTTTT
TRBJ2-7 TRBV18 . medium-sized CASSFDIGRVEQYF TGTGCCAGCTCCTTTGATATCGGGCGGGTGGAGCAGTACTTC
TRBJ1-6 TRBV7-2 . few CASSLGQTNSPLHF TGTGCCAGCAGCTTGGGGCAGACTAATTCACCCCTCCACTTT
TRBJ1-1 TRBV2 . . CASSLNVEGPSTEAFF TGTGCCAGCAGCCTGAACGTGGAGGGCCCGAGCACTGAAGCTTTCTTT
TRBJ2-7 TRBV7-2 . . CASSLGGLSYEQYF TGTGCCAGCAGCTTAGGGGGCTTATCCTACGAGCAGTACTTC
TRBJ2-7 TRBV1 . . CTSSQDLFGSRYEQYF TGCACCAGCAGCCAAGACCTGTTCGGGAGTCGTTACGAGCAGTACTTC
TRBJ2-1 TRBV2 TRBD2 . CASSGAGGPRISYNEQFF TGTGCCAGCAGTGGGGCGGGAGGGCCTCGGATCTCCTACAATGAGCAGTTCTTC
TRBJ1-4 TRBV6-5 . . CASRPMPFGKLFF TGTGCCAGCAGGCCCATGCCATTCGGAAAACTGTTTTTT
TRBJ2-5 TRBV19 TRBD2 . CASSFRREGTQYF TGTGCCAGTAGTTTTAGGCGGGAGGGGACCCAGTACTTC
TRBJ2-1 TRBV9 . few CASSVRASHSKFF TGTGCCAGCAGCGTAAGGGCTAGTCATTCGAAGTTCTTC
TRBJ2-7 TRBV5-1 TRBD2 medium-sized CASSLRTSGPYEQYF TGCGCCAGCAGCTTGCGAACTAGCGGCCCCTACGAGCAGTACTTC
TRBJ1-2 TRBV7-9 . . CASSLGGDRLNLYGYTF TGTGCCAGCAGCTTAGGCGGAGACCGATTGAACCTCTATGGCTACACCTTC
TRBJ2-3 TRBV12-5 . few CASGLGRAGDTQYF TGTGCTAGTGGTTTGGGCAGGGCCGGAGATACGCAGTATTTT
TRBJ2-1 TRBV5-1 TRBD1 . CASSSSPGTGTYNEQFF TGCGCCAGCAGCTCGTCCCCCGGGACAGGGACCTACAATGAGCAGTTCTTC
TRBJ2-3 TRBV9 . few CASRATGRDTDTQYF TGTGCCAGCAGGGCGACAGGAAGGGACACAGATACGCAGTATTTT
TRBJ2-1 TRBV6-1 . few CASSAQRAPYNEQFF TGTGCCAGCAGTGCTCAGCGGGCCCCTTACAATGAGCAGTTCTTC
TRBJ1-1 TRBV7-2 . few CASSLAARNTEAFF TGTGCCAGCAGCTTAGCGGCGAGGAACACTGAAGCTTTCTTT
TRBJ2-1 TRBV6-1 . . CASSRTINEQFF TGTGCCAGCAGTAGGACTATTAATGAGCAGTTCTTC
TRBJ2-5 TRBV9 . . CASSGSLGETQYF TGTGCCAGCAGCGGCAGTCTGGGGGAGACCCAGTACTTC
TRBJ2-7 TRBV6-1 TRBD2 . CASSNGLAGEYEQYF TGTGCCAGCAGTAATGGACTAGCGGGTGAGTACGAGCAGTACTTC
TRBJ2-2 TRBV15 . . CATSRDWAGNTGELFF TGTGCCACCAGCAGAGATTGGGCAGGGAACACCGGGGAGCTGTTTTTT
TRBJ1-6 TRBV11-2 TRBD1 medium-sized CASSLGQGGSPLHF TGTGCCAGCAGCTTGGGACAGGGGGGATCACCCCTCCACTTT
TRBJ2-7 TRBV7-9 TRBD2 medium-sized CASSLGTSGSYEQYF TGTGCCAGCAGCTTAGGGACTAGCGGCTCCTACGAGCAGTACTTC
TRBJ2-7 TRBV4-1 TRBD2 . CASSQELAGGQDEQYF TGTGCCAGCAGCCAAGAACTAGCGGGAGGGCAGGACGAGCAGTACTTC
TRBJ2-1 TRBV2 . . CASSGTSPYNEQFF TGTGCCAGCAGTGGAACTAGTCCCTACAATGAGCAGTTCTTC
TRBJ2-1 TRBV11-3 TRBD2 few CASSPKRASGYNEQFF TGTGCCAGCAGCCCAAAAAGGGCTAGCGGATACAATGAGCAGTTCTTC
TRBJ2-3 TRBV5-5 TRBD2 . CASSQERTRDTQYF TGTGCCAGCAGCCAAGAAAGGACTAGGGATACGCAGTATTTT
TRBJ2-7 TRBV6-5 TRBD2 . CATRLAGGREQYF TGTGCCACCCGACTAGCGGGAGGCCGCGAGCAGTACTTC
TRBJ1-6 TRBV6-6 . few CASSLGFSPLHF TGTGCCAGCAGTTTAGGGTTTTCACCCCTCCACTTT
TRBJ2-3 TRBV9 . few CASSPSTTGTDTQYF TGTGCCAGCAGCCCCTCAACGACAGGCACAGATACGCAGTATTTT
TRBJ1-4 TRBV2 . few CASSPTFRGEKLFF TGTGCCAGCAGTCCTACGTTTAGGGGTGAAAAACTGTTTTTT
TRBJ2-7 TRBV7-3 TRBD1 few CASTKAGQEYEQYF TGTGCCAGCACTAAAGCCGGACAGGAGTACGAGCAGTACTTC
TRBJ1-5 TRBV7-9 TRBD1 few CASSLFTGGDQPQHF TGTGCCAGCAGCTTATTTACAGGGGGCGATCAGCCCCAGCATTTT
TRBJ2-2 TRBV19 TRBD1 . CASRLTGTVPTGELFF TGTGCCAGTAGACTGACCGGGACAGTCCCGACCGGGGAGCTGTTTTTT
TRBJ2-5 TRBV20-1 . . CSASGSWGQYF TGCAGTGCTAGCGGGAGCTGGGGGCAGTACTTC
TRBJ2-3 TRBV2 TRBD2 . CASSFSGSTDTQYF TGTGCCAGCAGCTTTAGCGGGAGCACAGATACGCAGTATTTT
TRBJ2-7 TRBV7-3 TRBD2 . CASSFGTSGSEQYF TGTGCCAGCAGCTTCGGGACTAGCGGGAGCGAGCAGTACTTC
TRBJ2-3 TRBV30 . few CAWSGGSSTDTQYF TGTGCCTGGAGTGGCGGCAGCAGCACAGATACGCAGTATTTT
TRBJ2-6 TRBV5-4 . . CASSGGRISGANVLTF TGTGCCAGCTCAGGTGGGCGAATATCTGGGGCCAACGTCCTGACTTTC
TRBJ2-3 TRBV7-3 . . CASSLRTRGDTQYF TGTGCCAGCAGCTTAAGGACTCGCGGAGATACGCAGTATTTT
TRBJ2-3 TRBV29-1 . once CSAPRGARGTDTQYF TGCAGCGCCCCGAGGGGGGCGCGGGGCACAGATACGCAGTATTTT
TRBJ2-1 TRBV6-4 TRBD2 once CASSETSGARNEQFF TGTGCCAGCAGTGAGACTAGCGGGGCCCGCAATGAGCAGTTCTTC
TRBJ2-7 TRBV27 . few CASTKGGSNYEQYF TGTGCCAGCACCAAGGGCGGGTCAAATTACGAGCAGTACTTC